The 2 T cell receptor beta chains presented below share a single source sample, sequenced in a study of ipilimumab plus nivolumab after autologous stem cell transplantation. TCRdb keeps only in-frame clones here, not all; method: immunoSEQ multiplex PCR. There are 8,500 to 10,000 clones in the sample; approximately 74% occur only once, and roughly a fifth lies in the top ten. The sequencing used PBMCs, collected in a trial of ipilimumab plus nivolumab as post-transplant consolidation. The receptors were gathered from a female donor with multiple myeloma.

The chain combines TRBV5-1 with TRBJ1-1; 11 nucleotides align to TRBD1. The CDR3 is 14 residues long. Germline V gene lookup returns CDR1 SGHRS and CDR2 YFSETQ. V shed 3 bases, J shed 4 bases, and the junction held 2 bases outside the gene matches. CDR3: CASSYGTGGTEAFF. The CDR3 DNA follows: TGCGCCAGCAGCTACGGGACAGGGGGCACTGAAGCTTTCTTT.

CDR3 in amino acids: CASSLFPGESTEAFF. The CDR3, as DNA: TGTGCCAGCAGCTTATTTCCGGGCGAGAGCACTGAAGCTTTCTTT. V usage is TRBV7-6 and J usage is TRBJ1-1; no reliable D call. The germline V gene encodes CDR1 SGHVS and CDR2 FNYEAQ. The ends were cut back, 2 bases at V and 4 bases at J, with 14 bases in the middle. This CDR3 contains 15 residues.